A selection of T cell receptor beta chains follows, all from one sample in a study of blood T cell repertoires in COVID-19. The protocol was immunoSEQ multiplex PCR, while the TCRdb copy is restricted to in-frame clones and leaves out a portion. The sample gives 200,000 to 300,000 clones, over 75% of which show up once; over 2% is in the top ten. The sequenced sample consisted of peripheral blood. These TCRs come from a woman aged 45-65 years with acute or convalescent COVID-19. Both conserved end residues are part of each CDR3. The D gene is left open where the match is weak. Clone size is not always given. Where it is, it says once, few, many or a class for expanded clones.

cdr3_length j_call d_call v_call clone_size cdr3_nt cdr3_aa
15 TRBJ2-2 TRBD1 TRBV2 NA TGTGCCAGCAGCGGACAGGGGTCTTTATCCGGGGAGCTGTTTTTT CASSGQGSLSGELFF
11 TRBJ1-1 NA TRBV21-1 NA TGTGCCAGCAGCGCGCGAGACAGAGCTTTCTTT CASSARDRAFF
13 TRBJ1-5 NA TRBV7-9 once TGTGCCAGCAGCTTACAAGGCGGGCAGCCCCAGCATTTT CASSLQGGQPQHF
14 TRBJ1-1 TRBD1 TRBV7-9 NA TGTGCCAGCAGCTCGTGGGACAGGAACACTGAAGCTTTCTTT CASSSWDRNTEAFF
14 TRBJ1-2 TRBD1 TRBV5-1 NA TGCGCCAGCAGCTTCCAGGGGGCTAACTATGGCTACACCTTC CASSFQGANYGYTF
16 TRBJ2-2 NA TRBV6-5 few TGTGCCAGCAGTTTCACACTTAACCGGGAGACCGGGGAGCTGTTTTTT CASSFTLNRETGELFF
16 TRBJ2-3 TRBD2 TRBV5-8 NA TGTGCCAGCAGCCCCTCTAGCGGGAGTTTCTCAGATACGCAGTATTTT CASSPSSGSFSDTQYF
14 TRBJ1-5 TRBD1 TRBV7-2 NA TGTGCCAGCAGCTTAAACAGGGGAGGTCAGCCCCAGCATTTT CASSLNRGGQPQHF
12 TRBJ2-3 NA TRBV18 NA TGTGCCAGCTCACCACCTTTTAATACGCAGTATTTT CASSPPFNTQYF
17 TRBJ2-3 TRBD1 TRBV28 once TGTGCCAGCAGTCCCCTCGGGACAGCCTCTAGCACAGATACGCAGTATTTT CASSPLGTASSTDTQYF
16 TRBJ2-2 NA TRBV5-1 NA TGCGCCAGCAGCTTGGTCCTGGTAGCGAACACCGGGGAGCTGTTTTTT CASSLVLVANTGELFF
16 TRBJ2-3 NA TRBV27 NA TGTGCCAGCAGACCCGCAGGGGCTCGTGGGGCAGATACGCAGTATTTT CASRPAGARGADTQYF
14 TRBJ1-5 NA TRBV4-1 NA TGCGCCAGCAGCCAAACAGGGCGCAATCAGCCCCAGCATTTT CASSQTGRNQPQHF
15 TRBJ2-7 TRBD2 TRBV4-3 NA TGCGCCAGCAGCCGTGGGACTAGCGGGACCTACGAGCAGTACTTC CASSRGTSGTYEQYF
15 TRBJ2-3 TRBD2 TRBV6-5 NA TGTGCCAGCAGTTGGGAGGGGTCTTACACAGATACGCAGTATTTT CASSWEGSYTDTQYF
15 TRBJ2-2 TRBD1 TRBV18 NA TGTGCCAGCTCACGAGGACAGGGGGCCGACGGGGAGCTGTTTTTT CASSRGQGADGELFF
13 TRBJ1-1 NA TRBV30 NA TGTGCGTCGCGGGGGGGGTTGAACACTGAAGCTTTCTTT CASRGGLNTEAFF
15 TRBJ1-4 NA TRBV28 NA TGTGCCAGCAGTACGTACGGGTCCACGGGTGAAAAACTGTTTTTT CASSTYGSTGEKLFF
15 TRBJ1-5 NA TRBV19 NA TGTGCCAGCACCCTAAAGGAGGGGCCCAATCAGCCCCAGCATTTT CASTLKEGPNQPQHF
14 TRBJ2-2 TRBD1 TRBV9 NA TGTGCCAGCAGCGTACCGGGACAGACCGGGGAGCTGTTTTTT CASSVPGQTGELFF
13 TRBJ2-1 TRBD2 TRBV29-1 NA TGCAGCGTTCCGGGAGGGAGATACAATGAGCAGTTCTTC CSVPGGRYNEQFF
19 TRBJ2-3 TRBD1 TRBV27 NA TGTGCCAGCAGTAGGACAGGGGTTTGGGGGAGCCGAAGCACAGATACGCAGTATTTT CASSRTGVWGSRSTDTQYF
16 TRBJ2-4 TRBD2 TRBV7-2 NA TGTGCCAGCAGCTTAATGGGCGGGAGTGCCAAAAACATTCAGTACTTC CASSLMGGSAKNIQYF